This entry features one T cell receptor (beta chain) sequence. The antigen remains unidentified. CDR3 length equals 18 residues. Germline V lookup: CDR1 MGHRA, CDR2 YSYEKL. V dropped 0 bases and J dropped 4 bases, with 16 bases sitting between them. This sample stems from a study of OX40 agonist ivuxolimab in advanced cancers. The wider study: Every 2 weeks, patients got intravenous ivuxolimab at one of six dose levels (0.01-10 mg/kg). Patients receiving dose escalation had hepatocellular carcinoma, melanoma, renal cell or head and neck cancer.

Peripheral blood came from all dose cohorts at three timepoints. TCRdb keeps only in-frame clones here, not all; method: immunoSEQ multiplex PCR. The table has more than 70,000 clones, around 90% seen once. Study results and caveats: Expanded clones were, on average, more numerous among CD8+ T cells than CD4+.

The chain links TRBV4-1 to TRBJ1-6, with D maybe TRBD1 (5 bases). The TCR was taken from an adult with an advanced solid tumor such as melanoma, head and neck, liver or kidney cancer. Sequencing was performed on CD4+ or CD8+ T cells sorted from blood, taken in a trial of the OX40 agonist ivuxolimab. The CDR3 here is CASSQDPLIGEYNSPLHF. The DNA for the CDR3 is TGCGCCAGCAGCCAAGATCCCTTAATAGGGGAGTATAATTCACCCCTCCACTTT.